This T cell receptor beta chain was recovered during a study of T cell clones after liver transplantation. CDR1 is SNHLY, CDR2 FYNNEI, per germline. The CDR3 runs to 14 residues. Trimming shortened V by 7 bases and J by 4 bases, and 13 bases separated the two germline ends. The method was immunoSEQ multiplex PCR; TCRdb's version includes in-frame clones alone and lacks a portion of them. Of about 72,000 clones listed, more than 75% are singletons. The sequence came from a human donor who received a liver transplant. This specimen consisted of CD4+ T cells from blood, obtained before liver transplant. V gene TRBV2 combines with J gene TRBJ2-2, with D possibly being TRBD2 (6 bases). The CDR3 protein is CASMGGTVTGELFF. The CDR3 nucleotides read TGTGCCAGCATGGGGGGAACCGTCACCGGGGAGCTGTTTTTT. Combining the CDR3 with reference TRBV2 and TRBJ2-2 gives the whole variable domain EPEVTQTPSHQVTQMGQEVILRCVPISNHLYFYWYRQILGQKVEFLVSFYNNEISEKSEIFDDQFSVERPDGSNFTLKIRSTKLEDSAMYFCASMGGTVTGELFFGEGSRLTVL.